A selection of T cell receptor beta chains follows, all from one sample in a study of blood T cells in healthy people across ages. Each CDR3 protein is one row after TCRdb ran MiXCR on the 5' RACE reads. Here the sample spans 780,000 or so distinct CDR3 sequences, approximately 53% being singletons. The sample was blood. The source is a man between 40 and 49 years old in good health. Both conserved end residues are part of each CDR3. A D gene is named only where the DNA matches it firmly. Some rows mark clone size as missing; the rest say once, few, many or name a class of expanded clone.

len: 14
j_gene: TRBJ2-5
v_gene: TRBV6-5
d_gene: -
abundance: -
CDR3nt: TGTGCCAGCAGTTTTAGTTGGGGGCAAGAGACCCAGTACTTC
CDR3aa: CASSFSWGQETQYF

len: 14
j_gene: TRBJ2-1
v_gene: TRBV20-1
d_gene: -
abundance: -
CDR3nt: TGCAGTGCTAGAGGGAGACAGGAGAACAATGAGCAGTTCTTC
CDR3aa: CSARGRQENNEQFF

len: 12
j_gene: TRBJ2-5
v_gene: TRBV3-1
d_gene: -
abundance: -
CDR3nt: TGTGCCAGCAGCCGAGCCTCAGAGACCCAGTACTTC
CDR3aa: CASSRASETQYF

len: 15
j_gene: TRBJ2-3
v_gene: TRBV20-1
d_gene: -
abundance: -
CDR3nt: TGCAGTGCTAGAGTTGTTAGTGGGGGCGCAGATACGCAGTATTTC
CDR3aa: CSARVVSGGADTQYF

len: 14
j_gene: TRBJ2-3
v_gene: TRBV7-9
d_gene: -
abundance: few
CDR3nt: TGTGCCAGCAGCTTTCGCAGGGGAGGAGATACGCAGTATTTT
CDR3aa: CASSFRRGGDTQYF

len: 14
j_gene: TRBJ2-1
v_gene: TRBV3-1
d_gene: -
abundance: few
CDR3nt: TGTGCCAGCAGCCGACCCGGGCTCAACAATGAGCAGTTCTTC
CDR3aa: CASSRPGLNNEQFF

len: 12
j_gene: TRBJ1-1
v_gene: TRBV4-3
d_gene: -
abundance: -
CDR3nt: TGCGCCAGCAGCCAAGGTTACAGCACGGCTTTCTTT
CDR3aa: CASSQGYSTAFF

len: 14
j_gene: TRBJ2-1
v_gene: TRBV7-2
d_gene: -
abundance: -
CDR3nt: TGTGCCAGCAGCCCTAGAGGATCCTACAATGAGCAGTTCTTC
CDR3aa: CASSPRGSYNEQFF

len: 16
j_gene: TRBJ1-5
v_gene: TRBV20-1
d_gene: -
abundance: few
CDR3nt: TGCAGTGCTAGAGATTTCGGGGTGGTCCTCAATCAGCCCCAGCATTTT
CDR3aa: CSARDFGVVLNQPQHF

len: 17
j_gene: TRBJ1-5
v_gene: TRBV2
d_gene: TRBD1
abundance: -
CDR3nt: TGTGCCAGCAAGGGACAGGACCTATTGAATAGCAATCAGCCCCAGCATTTT
CDR3aa: CASKGQDLLNSNQPQHF

len: 15
j_gene: TRBJ2-3
v_gene: TRBV7-9
d_gene: -
abundance: -
CDR3nt: TGTGCCAGCAGCTTAGGATGGGGCGGCCAGGATACGCAGTATTTT
CDR3aa: CASSLGWGGQDTQYF

len: 16
j_gene: TRBJ2-7
v_gene: TRBV28
d_gene: -
abundance: -
CDR3nt: TGTGCCAGCAGTTCCCCCGTAACGGGACACTCCTACGAGCAGTACTTC
CDR3aa: CASSSPVTGHSYEQYF

len: 14
j_gene: TRBJ2-1
v_gene: TRBV4-1
d_gene: -
abundance: -
CDR3nt: TGCGCCAGCAGCCCCCCAGGTAGCGTTGATGAGCAGTTCTTC
CDR3aa: CASSPPGSVDEQFF

len: 15
j_gene: TRBJ2-5
v_gene: TRBV3-1
d_gene: TRBD2
abundance: -
CDR3nt: TGTGCCAGCACCTCCCTCACTAGCGGGGGGGCGACCCAGTACTTC
CDR3aa: CASTSLTSGGATQYF

len: 14
j_gene: TRBJ2-3
v_gene: TRBV28
d_gene: -
abundance: -
CDR3nt: TGTGCCACTGCGGGAACCTATAGCACAGATACGCAGTATTTT
CDR3aa: CATAGTYSTDTQYF

len: 13
j_gene: TRBJ1-2
v_gene: TRBV27
d_gene: -
abundance: -
CDR3nt: TGTGCCAGCAGTTCCCGGGTCGTTAATGGCTACACCTTC
CDR3aa: CASSSRVVNGYTF

len: 14
j_gene: TRBJ2-1
v_gene: TRBV20-1
d_gene: -
abundance: -
CDR3nt: TGCAGTGCTAGCAGGCCAGCCGGCCACAATGAGCAGTTCTTC
CDR3aa: CSASRPAGHNEQFF

len: 13
j_gene: TRBJ2-1
v_gene: TRBV29-1
d_gene: -
abundance: -
CDR3nt: TGCAGCGTTAGCGCGGCGAACTACAATGAGCAGTTCTTC
CDR3aa: CSVSAANYNEQFF

len: 13
j_gene: TRBJ1-2
v_gene: TRBV7-2
d_gene: -
abundance: -
CDR3nt: TGTGCCAGCAGCGTAGCGGCGGGTAACGGCTACACCTTC
CDR3aa: CASSVAAGNGYTF

len: 17
j_gene: TRBJ2-3
v_gene: TRBV28
d_gene: -
abundance: -
CDR3nt: TGTGCCAGCAGTCCAACCGAATTGGGACGGAGCGTGGATACGCAGTATTTT
CDR3aa: CASSPTELGRSVDTQYF

len: 14
j_gene: TRBJ2-5
v_gene: TRBV20-1
d_gene: -
abundance: -
CDR3nt: TGCAGTGCTAGCCTTGCTAGCGCACAAGAGACCCAGTACTTC
CDR3aa: CSASLASAQETQYF

len: 14
j_gene: TRBJ2-5
v_gene: TRBV20-1
d_gene: -
abundance: many
CDR3nt: TGCAGTGCTAGAGATGATGGCGCGGGGGAGACCCAGTACTTC
CDR3aa: CSARDDGAGETQYF

len: 13
j_gene: TRBJ2-4
v_gene: TRBV20-1
d_gene: -
abundance: -
CDR3nt: TGCAGTGCTGGGTACCTAGCCAAAAACATTCAGTACTTC
CDR3aa: CSAGYLAKNIQYF

len: 15
j_gene: TRBJ2-5
v_gene: TRBV6-5
d_gene: TRBD1
abundance: -
CDR3nt: TGTGCCAGCAGTCTCAGGGGCGCAGGGGGTGAGACCCAGTACTTC
CDR3aa: CASSLRGAGGETQYF

len: 11
j_gene: TRBJ2-5
v_gene: TRBV20-1
d_gene: -
abundance: -
CDR3nt: TGCAGTGCTAGCGGGACCGAGACCCAGTACTTC
CDR3aa: CSASGTETQYF

len: 14
j_gene: TRBJ2-3
v_gene: TRBV5-1
d_gene: -
abundance: -
CDR3nt: TGCGCCAGCAGCTCCGCGGGGTTCACAGATACGCAGTATTTT
CDR3aa: CASSSAGFTDTQYF

len: 14
j_gene: TRBJ2-3
v_gene: TRBV12-5
d_gene: TRBD1
abundance: -
CDR3nt: TGTGCTAGTGGGCGGGACAGGCTCACAGATACGCAGTATTTT
CDR3aa: CASGRDRLTDTQYF

len: 13
j_gene: TRBJ2-7
v_gene: TRBV25-1
d_gene: -
abundance: -
CDR3nt: TGTGCCAGCAGAGCTACCAGGGTCCACGAGCAGTACTTC
CDR3aa: CASRATRVHEQYF

len: 17
j_gene: TRBJ2-3
v_gene: TRBV14
d_gene: -
abundance: few
CDR3nt: TGTGCCAGCAGCCAAGTTCTGGTGGGGCTTAGCACAGATACGCAGTATTTT
CDR3aa: CASSQVLVGLSTDTQYF

len: 15
j_gene: TRBJ2-5
v_gene: TRBV3-1
d_gene: TRBD1
abundance: -
CDR3nt: TGTGCCAGCAGCCGATGGGACAGTCGGCGAGAGACCCAGTACTTC
CDR3aa: CASSRWDSRRETQYF

len: 16
j_gene: TRBJ2-2
v_gene: TRBV7-8
d_gene: TRBD1
abundance: -
CDR3nt: TGTGCCAGCAGCCCCCGGGACAGGGGGGAACTAGTAGAGCTGTTTTTT
CDR3aa: CASSPRDRGELVELFF

len: 16
j_gene: TRBJ2-3
v_gene: TRBV5-1
d_gene: TRBD1
abundance: -
CDR3nt: TGCGCCAGCAGCTTGGTCCCAGGGGGCGGCACAGATACGCGGTATTTT
CDR3aa: CASSLVPGGGTDTRYF

len: 18
j_gene: TRBJ2-1
v_gene: TRBV9
d_gene: TRBD2
abundance: -
CDR3nt: TGTGCCAGCAGCGTAGCCGGGGGGGAGGCACACTCCTACAATGAGCAGTTCTTC
CDR3aa: CASSVAGGEAHSYNEQFF

len: 14
j_gene: TRBJ2-3
v_gene: TRBV29-1
d_gene: TRBD2
abundance: few
CDR3nt: TGCAGCGTTGACCCGGGAGGAGGGTCAGATACGCAGTATTTT
CDR3aa: CSVDPGGGSDTQYF

len: 14
j_gene: TRBJ2-1
v_gene: TRBV20-1
d_gene: -
abundance: -
CDR3nt: TGCAGTGCTAGTCGTCTTGGGGGGTACAATGAGCGGTTCTTC
CDR3aa: CSASRLGGYNERFF

len: 19
j_gene: TRBJ2-3
v_gene: TRBV21-1
d_gene: -
abundance: -
CDR3nt: TGTGCCAGCAGCATGAGCAGCGGGTTTCACCCACAGTCCACAGATACGCAGTATTTT
CDR3aa: CASSMSSGFHPQSTDTQYF

len: 13
j_gene: TRBJ2-1
v_gene: TRBV24-1
d_gene: -
abundance: -
CDR3nt: TGTGCCACCAGCCCCCAGGGAGGCTATGAGCAGTTCTTC
CDR3aa: CATSPQGGYEQFF

len: 16
j_gene: TRBJ2-5
v_gene: TRBV28
d_gene: TRBD1
abundance: -
CDR3nt: TGTGCCAGCAGTTTGTTTTACGGGACAGGGGAAGAGACCCAGTACTTC
CDR3aa: CASSLFYGTGEETQYF

len: 12
j_gene: TRBJ2-7
v_gene: TRBV6-6
d_gene: -
abundance: once
CDR3nt: TGTGCCAGCAGTGTGAGGGGCCACGAGCAGTACTTC
CDR3aa: CASSVRGHEQYF

len: 17
j_gene: TRBJ2-3
v_gene: TRBV5-1
d_gene: TRBD2
abundance: -
CDR3nt: TGCGCCAGCAGCCTTTCAGCGGGGGGCCGAAGCACAGATACGCAGTATTTT
CDR3aa: CASSLSAGGRSTDTQYF

len: 16
j_gene: TRBJ2-7
v_gene: TRBV7-2
d_gene: -
abundance: -
CDR3nt: TGTGCCAGCAGCTTAACGGTTGGGAGGACAGCCGGCGAGCAGTACTTC
CDR3aa: CASSLTVGRTAGEQYF